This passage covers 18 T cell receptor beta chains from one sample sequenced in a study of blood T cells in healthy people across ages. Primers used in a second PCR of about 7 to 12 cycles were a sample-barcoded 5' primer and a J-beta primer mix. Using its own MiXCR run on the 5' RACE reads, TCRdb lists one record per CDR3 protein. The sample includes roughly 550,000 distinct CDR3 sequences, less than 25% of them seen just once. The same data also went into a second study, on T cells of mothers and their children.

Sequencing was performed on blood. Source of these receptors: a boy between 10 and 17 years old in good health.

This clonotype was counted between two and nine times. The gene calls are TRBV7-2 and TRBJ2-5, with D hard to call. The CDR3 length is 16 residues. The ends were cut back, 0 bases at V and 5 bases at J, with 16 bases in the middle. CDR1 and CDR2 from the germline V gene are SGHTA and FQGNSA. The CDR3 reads CASSLASRAVGETQYF. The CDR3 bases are TGTGCCAGCAGCTTAGCGTCAAGGGCGGTCGGGGAGACCCAGTACTTC.

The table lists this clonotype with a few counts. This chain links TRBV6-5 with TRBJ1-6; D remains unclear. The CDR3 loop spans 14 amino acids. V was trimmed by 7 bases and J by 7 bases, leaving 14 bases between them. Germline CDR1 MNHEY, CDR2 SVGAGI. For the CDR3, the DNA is TGTGCCAGCATGTTGGGCCGCCTCAATTCACCCCTCCACTTT. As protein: CASMLGRLNSPLHF.

In nucleotides, the CDR3 is TGCGCCAGCAGCTTTGGAAACATGAACCAGGGGAACGAGCAGTACTTC. Its protein is CASSFGNMNQGNEQYF. V is TRBV5-1 and J is TRBJ2-7, with D perhaps matching TRBD1 (6 bases). Germline CDR1 and CDR2: SGHRS and YFSETQ. Trimming removed 2 bases at V and 5 bases at J, with 20 bases between. There are 16 residues in the CDR3.

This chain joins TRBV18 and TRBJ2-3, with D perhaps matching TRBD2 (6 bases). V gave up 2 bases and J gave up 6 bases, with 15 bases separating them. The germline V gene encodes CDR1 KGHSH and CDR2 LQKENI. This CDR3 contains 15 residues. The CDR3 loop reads CASSPVGGPGDTQYF. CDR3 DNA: TGTGCCAGCTCACCAGTGGGAGGCCCGGGGGATACGCAGTATTTT.

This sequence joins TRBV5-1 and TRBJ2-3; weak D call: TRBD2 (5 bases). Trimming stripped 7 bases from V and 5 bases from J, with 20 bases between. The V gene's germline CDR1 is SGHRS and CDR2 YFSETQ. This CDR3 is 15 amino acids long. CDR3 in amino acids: CASGRGWGDLDTQYF. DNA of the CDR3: TGCGCCAGCGGACGGGGTTGGGGAGACTTAGATACGCAGTATTTT.

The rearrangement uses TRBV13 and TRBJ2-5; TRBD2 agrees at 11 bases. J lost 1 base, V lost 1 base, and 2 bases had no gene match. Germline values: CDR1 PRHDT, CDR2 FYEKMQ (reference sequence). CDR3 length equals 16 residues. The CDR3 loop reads CASSLAGLAGQETQYF. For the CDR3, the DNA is TGTGCCAGCAGCTTAGCCGGACTAGCGGGCCAAGAGACCCAGTACTTC.

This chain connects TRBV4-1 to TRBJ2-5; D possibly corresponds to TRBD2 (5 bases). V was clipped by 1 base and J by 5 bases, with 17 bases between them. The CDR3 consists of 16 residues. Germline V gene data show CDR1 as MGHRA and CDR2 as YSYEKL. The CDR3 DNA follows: TGCGCCAGCAGCCAAGTCATCGGGGTTGAGGGCGAGACCCAGTACTTC. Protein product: CASSQVIGVEGETQYF.

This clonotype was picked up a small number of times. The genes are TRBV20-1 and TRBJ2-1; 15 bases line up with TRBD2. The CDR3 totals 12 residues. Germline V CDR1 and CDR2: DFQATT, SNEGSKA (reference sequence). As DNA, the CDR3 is TGCGGGGGGACTAGCGGGAGGAATGAGCAGTTCTTC. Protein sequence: CGGTSGRNEQFF.

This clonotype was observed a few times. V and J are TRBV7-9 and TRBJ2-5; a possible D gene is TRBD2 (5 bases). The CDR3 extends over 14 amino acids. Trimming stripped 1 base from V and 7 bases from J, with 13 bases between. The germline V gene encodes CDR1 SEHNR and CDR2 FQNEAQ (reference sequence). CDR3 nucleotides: TGTGCCAGCAGCTTAGGGTCGGACTCTGGGACCCAGTACTTC. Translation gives CASSLGSDSGTQYF.

The CDR3 coding sequence is TGCGCCAGCAGCCATCAGGGCGGGTACAATGAGCAGTTCTTC. It encodes CASSHQGGYNEQFF. This rearrangement joins TRBV4-3 to TRBJ2-5; either TRBD1 or TRBD2 may supply D (5 bases each). The J call is doubtful: the DNA matches TRBJ2-1 better. The CDR3 spans 14 residues. Germline V lookup: CDR1 LGHNA, CDR2 YSLEER.

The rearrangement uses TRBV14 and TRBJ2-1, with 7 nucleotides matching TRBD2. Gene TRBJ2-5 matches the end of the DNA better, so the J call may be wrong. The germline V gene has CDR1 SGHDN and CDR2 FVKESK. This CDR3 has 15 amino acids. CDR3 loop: CASSKRLAEQETQYF. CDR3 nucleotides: TGTGCCAGCAGCAAAAGACTAGCAGAACAAGAGACCCAGTACTTC.

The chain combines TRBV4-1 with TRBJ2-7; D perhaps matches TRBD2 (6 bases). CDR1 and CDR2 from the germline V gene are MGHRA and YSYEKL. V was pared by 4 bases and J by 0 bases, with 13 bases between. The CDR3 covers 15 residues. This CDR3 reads CASSPRTMSSYEQYF. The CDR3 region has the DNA TGCGCCAGCAGCCCCCGGACTATGAGCTCCTACGAGCAGTACTTC.

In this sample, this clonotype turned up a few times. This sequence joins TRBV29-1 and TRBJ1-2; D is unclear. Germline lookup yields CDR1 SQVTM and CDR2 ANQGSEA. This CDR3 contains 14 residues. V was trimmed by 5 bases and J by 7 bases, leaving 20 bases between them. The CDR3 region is CSVPDSRSVCGYTF. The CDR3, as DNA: TGCAGCGTTCCCGATTCCCGATCGGTCTGTGGCTACACCTTC.

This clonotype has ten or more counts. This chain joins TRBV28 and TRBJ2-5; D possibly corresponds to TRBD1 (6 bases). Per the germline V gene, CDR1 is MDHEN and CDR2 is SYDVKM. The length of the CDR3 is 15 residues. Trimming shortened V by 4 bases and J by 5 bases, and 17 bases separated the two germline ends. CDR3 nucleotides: TGTGCCAGCAGTTCCCCCAACAGGGTCCAGGAGACCCAGTACTTC. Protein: CASSSPNRVQETQYF.

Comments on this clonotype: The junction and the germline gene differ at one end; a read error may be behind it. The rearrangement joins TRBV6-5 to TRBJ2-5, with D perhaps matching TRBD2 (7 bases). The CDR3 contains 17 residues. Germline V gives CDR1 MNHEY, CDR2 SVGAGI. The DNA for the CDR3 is TGTGCCAGCAGTTACCCGACGAGGGGGGGGGCCGGAAATGAGCTGTTCTTC. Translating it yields CASSYPTRGGAGNELFF.

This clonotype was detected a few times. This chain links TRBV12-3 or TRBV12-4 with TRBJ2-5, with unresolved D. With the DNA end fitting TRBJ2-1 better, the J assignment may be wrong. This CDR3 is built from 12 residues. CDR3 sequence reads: CASSLIAHEQFF. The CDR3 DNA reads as TGTGCCAGCAGTTTGATCGCTCATGAGCAGTTCTTC.

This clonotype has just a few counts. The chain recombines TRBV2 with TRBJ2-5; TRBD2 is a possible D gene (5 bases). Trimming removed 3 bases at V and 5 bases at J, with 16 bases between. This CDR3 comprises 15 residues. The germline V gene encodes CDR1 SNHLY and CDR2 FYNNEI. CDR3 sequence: CASSEGRTQRETQYF. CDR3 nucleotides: TGTGCCAGCAGTGAGGGCCGGACTCAGAGGGAGACCCAGTACTTC.

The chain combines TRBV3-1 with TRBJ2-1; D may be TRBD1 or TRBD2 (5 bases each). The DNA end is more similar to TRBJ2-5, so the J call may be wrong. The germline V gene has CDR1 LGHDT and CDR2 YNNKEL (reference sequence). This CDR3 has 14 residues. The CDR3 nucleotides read TGTGCCAGCAGCCAAGGGAGATGGGGGGAGACCCAGTACTTC. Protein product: CASSQGRWGETQYF.